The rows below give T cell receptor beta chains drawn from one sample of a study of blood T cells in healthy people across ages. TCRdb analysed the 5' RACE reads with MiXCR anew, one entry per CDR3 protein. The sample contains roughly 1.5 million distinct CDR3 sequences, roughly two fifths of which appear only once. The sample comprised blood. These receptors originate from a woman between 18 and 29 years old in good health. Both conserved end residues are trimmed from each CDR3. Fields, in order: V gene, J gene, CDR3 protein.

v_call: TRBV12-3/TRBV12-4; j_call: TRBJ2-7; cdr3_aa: ASSFWTGNYEQY
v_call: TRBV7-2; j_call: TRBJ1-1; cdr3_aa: ASSLVGFWAGAGNTEAF
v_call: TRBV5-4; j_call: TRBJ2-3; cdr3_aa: ASSLGTSGVSRTDTQY
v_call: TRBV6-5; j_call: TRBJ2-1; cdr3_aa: ASRDRKISYNEQF
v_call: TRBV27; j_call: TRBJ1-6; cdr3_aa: ASSWDRSMNSPLH
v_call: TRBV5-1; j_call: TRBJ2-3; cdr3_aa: ASSFEDSTDTQY
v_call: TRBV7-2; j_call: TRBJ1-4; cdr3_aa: ASGTGNEKLF
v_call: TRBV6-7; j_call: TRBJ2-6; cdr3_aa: ASLNGVLT
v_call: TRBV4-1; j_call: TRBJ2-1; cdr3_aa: ASSSPASGRKNEQF
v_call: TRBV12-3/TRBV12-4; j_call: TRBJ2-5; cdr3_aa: ADLKTQY
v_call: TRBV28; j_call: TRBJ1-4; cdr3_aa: ASSLALTGRNEKLF
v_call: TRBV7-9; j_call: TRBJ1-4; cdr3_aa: ASSPRVTGVGEKLF
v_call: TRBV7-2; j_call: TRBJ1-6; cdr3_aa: ASSSRGQGIISPLH
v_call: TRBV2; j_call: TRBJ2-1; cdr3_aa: ARRTGGAYNEQF
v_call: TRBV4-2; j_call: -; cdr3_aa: ASSQVAGGVTYNEQY
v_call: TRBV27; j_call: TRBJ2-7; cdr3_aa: ASSSVREGRSSYNEQY
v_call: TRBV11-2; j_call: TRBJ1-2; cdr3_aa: ASSLWGPYGYT
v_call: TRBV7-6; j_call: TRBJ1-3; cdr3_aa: ASSLAQADGNTIY
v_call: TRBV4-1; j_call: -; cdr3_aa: ASSQDFRDVGSVSIEQY
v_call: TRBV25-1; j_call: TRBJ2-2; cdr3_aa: ASSTTSGRGTGELF